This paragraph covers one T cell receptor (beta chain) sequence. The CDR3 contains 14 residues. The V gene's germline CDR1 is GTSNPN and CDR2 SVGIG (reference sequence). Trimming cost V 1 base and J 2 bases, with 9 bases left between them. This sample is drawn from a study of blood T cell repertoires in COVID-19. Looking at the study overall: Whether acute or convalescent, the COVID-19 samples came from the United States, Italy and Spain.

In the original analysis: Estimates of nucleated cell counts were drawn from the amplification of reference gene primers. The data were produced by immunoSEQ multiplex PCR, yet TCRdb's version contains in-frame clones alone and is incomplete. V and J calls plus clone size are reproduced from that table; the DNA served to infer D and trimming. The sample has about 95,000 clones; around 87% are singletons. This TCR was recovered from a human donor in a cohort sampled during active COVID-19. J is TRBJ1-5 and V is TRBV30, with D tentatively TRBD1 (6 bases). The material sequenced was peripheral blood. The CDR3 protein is CAWSEGGGNQPQHF. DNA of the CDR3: TGTGCCTGGAGTGAAGGGGGGGGCAATCAGCCCCAGCATTTT.